A selection of T cell receptor beta chains follows, all from one sample in a study of shared clonotypes between healthy human individuals. Measured with immunoSEQ multiplex PCR; TCRdb has only the in-frame clones, and not every one. The sample yields more than 2 million clones, 93% seen once. The material sequenced was naive CD8+ T cells from PBMCs. The source of these receptors is a man aged 18 to 30 in good health. Some clones in this sample may be carry-over from other donors' samples. CDR3s include the opening cysteine and the closing phenylalanine or tryptophan. The order of the fields is clone size, J gene, D gene, V gene, CDR3 protein, CDR3 DNA. D genes are given only for firm matches. Only part of the rows carry a size: once, few, many, or a class if the clone is expanded.

.,TRBJ1-1,.,TRBV6-5,CASSYRVVNTEAFF,TGTGCCAGCAGTTACAGGGTCGTGAACACTGAAGCTTTCTTT
.,TRBJ1-2,.,TRBV6-1,CASSELVEFNYGYTF,TGTGCCAGCAGTGAATTGGTAGAGTTTAACTATGGCTACACCTTC
.,TRBJ2-5,.,TRBV6-5,CASSYSRGGQTQYF,TGTGCCAGCAGTTACTCCCGAGGGGGTCAGACCCAGTACTTC
.,TRBJ2-7,.,TRBV28,CASSSLAGYEQYF,TGTGCCAGCAGTTCCCTGGCAGGCTACGAGCAGTACTTC
.,TRBJ1-2,.,TRBV2,CASSPDMSIYGYTF,TGTGCCAGCAGCCCCGACATGTCCATCTATGGCTACACCTTC
few,TRBJ1-1,.,TRBV9,CASSVGGHGTEAFF,TGTGCCAGCAGCGTAGGGGGGCACGGCACTGAAGCTTTCTTT
.,TRBJ2-5,.,TRBV27,CASSLSSRAGQETQYF,TGTGCCAGCAGTTTAAGCTCGCGGGCAGGACAAGAGACCCAGTACTTC
.,TRBJ1-3,.,TRBV14,CASSRDRASGGNTIYF,TGTGCCAGCAGCCGAGACCGGGCCTCGGGGGGAAACACCATATATTTT
.,TRBJ2-7,TRBD2,TRBV6-5,CASSGTSFSEQYF,TGTGCCAGCAGCGGGACTAGCTTTTCCGAGCAGTACTTC
.,TRBJ2-1,TRBD1,TRBV25-1,CASGAPGGMYNEQFF,TGTGCCAGCGGAGCGCCAGGGGGCATGTACAATGAGCAGTTCTTC
.,TRBJ2-5,.,TRBV28,CASSFDGLSVLKYQETQYF,TGTGCCAGCAGTTTTGATGGGCTTTCGGTTTTGAAGTACCAAGAGACCCAGTACTTC
.,TRBJ2-7,.,TRBV18,CASSPPKLAGTLFYEQYF,TGTGCCAGCTCACCACCAAAACTTGCCGGGACACTTTTCTACGAGCAGTACTTC
.,TRBJ2-6,.,TRBV9,CASSYGQNSSGANVLTF,TGTGCCAGCAGCTACGGACAGAATAGCTCTGGGGCCAACGTCCTGACTTTC
.,TRBJ2-3,TRBD2,TRBV6-1,CASSAWKGLAGVTDTQYF,TGTGCCAGCAGTGCGTGGAAGGGGCTAGCGGGAGTCACAGATACGCAGTATTTT
few,TRBJ1-4,.,TRBV6-1,CASSVRPRVEKLFF,TGTGCCAGCAGCGTCCGGCCCCGAGTTGAAAAACTGTTTTTT
.,TRBJ2-7,.,TRBV15,CATSDTDLSSYEQYF,TGTGCCACCAGCGATACTGATCTTAGCTCCTACGAGCAGTACTTC
.,TRBJ2-3,.,TRBV12-5,CASGLGTSSQYF,TGTGCTAGTGGCCTCGGGACTTCCTCGCAGTATTTT
once,TRBJ2-7,TRBD1,TRBV14,CASSHPGTGFYEQYF,TGTGCCAGCAGCCACCCCGGGACAGGATTCTACGAGCAGTACTTC
.,TRBJ2-5,.,TRBV14,CASREWGEETQYF,TGTGCCAGCAGGGAGTGGGGCGAAGAGACCCAGTACTTC
.,TRBJ2-2,TRBD2,TRBV7-9,CASSAPTLAGVVTGELFF,TGTGCCAGCAGCGCCCCCACGCTAGCGGGAGTGGTCACCGGGGAGCTGTTTTTT
.,TRBJ2-3,TRBD2,TRBV7-9,CASSFLAGGLIADTQYF,TGTGCCAGCAGCTTCCTAGCGGGAGGGCTGATCGCAGATACGCAGTATTTT
.,TRBJ2-7,.,TRBV27,CASSLGGPIGEQYF,TGTGCCAGCAGTTTAGGTGGCCCTATCGGCGAGCAGTACTTC
.,TRBJ1-4,.,TRBV6-1,CASSEATGVFEKLFF,TGTGCCAGCAGTGAAGCCACGGGGGTCTTTGAAAAACTGTTTTTT
.,TRBJ1-2,.,TRBV27,CASSSFGGALRYGYTF,TGTGCCAGCAGTTCATTCGGGGGGGCCCTTCGATATGGCTACACCTTC
.,TRBJ2-7,.,TRBV18,CASSSPRADYEQYF,TGTGCCAGCTCAAGCCCCCGGGCCGATTACGAGCAGTACTTC